This T cell receptor (beta chain) was captured in a study of monozygotic twins with inflammatory bowel disease. Points from the study as a whole: There was no way to distinguish the different T cell subtypes. IBD patients displayed reduced TCRbeta diversity (inverse Simpson) when set against healthy co-twins. Possibly because of limited power, concordant and discordant twins showed no difference in repertoire similarity.

The germline V gene encodes CDR1 SQVTM and CDR2 ANQGSEA. The CDR3 covers 13 residues. Using the 5' RACE reads, TCRdb records one entry per CDR3 protein without DNA. Its clone listing holds approximately 400,000 distinct CDR3 sequences. Turning to this clonotype: Antigen specificity is unknown.

The sample consisted of blood. V and J are TRBV29-1 and TRBJ1-2; TCRdb calls TRBD1, which cannot be checked without DNA. The source is a human donor with ulcerative colitis or Crohn's disease, or a healthy co-twin of an affected twin (not recorded which). The CDR3 loop is CSAQEGGRDGYTF.